The 26 T cell receptor beta chains below come from one sample, sequenced in a study of read filtering for tumor transcriptome and immune sequencing. The library was built from 400 to 500 ng RNA with molecular barcoded adaptors for alpha/delta and beta/gamma chains. MiXCR, applied by TCRdb to the reads, yields one record per CDR3 protein. The sample consists of some 41,000 distinct CDR3 sequences, roughly 13% of them appearing once. Sequencing was performed on a population of CD138-negative cells sorted from bone marrow. These receptor sequences come from a donor at least 40 years old with multiple myeloma.

As regards this clonotype: With a much larger clone just one base away, this may be a read error. The rearrangement joins TRBV5-6 to TRBJ2-5, with a weak D call TRBD2 (6 bases). CDR1 is SGHDT, CDR2 YYEEEE, per germline. The CDR3 contains 14 residues. V shed 4 bases and J shed 5 bases, with 15 bases lying between them. CDR3: CASSPRGRGETQYF. The CDR3 DNA sequence: TGTGCCAGCAGCCCTCGGGGCCGGGGGGAGACCCAGTACTTC.

This clonotype has ten or more counts. The chain has TRBV3-1 and TRBJ1-1; D gene ambiguous. This CDR3 has 11 residues. The ends were cut back, 5 bases at V and 3 bases at J, with 4 bases in the middle. CDR1 LGHDT and CDR2 YNNKEL come from the germline V gene (reference sequence). CDR3 sequence: CASSYYTEAFF. DNA for the CDR3: TGTGCCAGCAGCTACTACACTGAAGCTTTCTTT.

This clonotype was seen ten or more times. The rearrangement uses TRBV5-1 and TRBJ2-1, with TRBD2 identical over 8 bases. V was pared by 0 bases and J by 5 bases, with 1 base of the junction left unmatched. The CDR3 runs to 14 residues. From germline, CDR1 is SGHRS and CDR2 YFSETQ. CDR3 region: CASSLVLADNEQFF. CDR3 sequence (DNA): TGCGCCAGCAGCTTGGTACTAGCGGACAATGAGCAGTTCTTC.

In this sample, this clonotype turned up a few times. It may be a read error: a sequence one base away is much more abundant. The chain links TRBV7-2 to TRBJ2-1; 15 bases match TRBD2. The CDR3 loop spans 16 amino acids. Germline CDR1 SGHTA, CDR2 FQGNSA. V lost 5 bases and J lost 3; bases outside the gene matches: 2. Written as DNA, the CDR3 is TGTGCCAGCAGCCGGACTAGCGGGAGGGGCTACAATGAGCAGTTCTTC. As protein: CASSRTSGRGYNEQFF.

This clonotype was seen at least ten times. The genes are TRBV11-2 and TRBJ2-2; TRBD2 matches at 10 bases. In germline, CDR1 is SGHAT, CDR2 FQNNGV. This CDR3 has 16 amino acids. The V and J ends lost 1 base and 8 bases, in that order; junction bases with no gene match: 7. CDR3 sequence: CASSLVSGGSGGELFF. The CDR3 DNA is TGTGCCAGCAGCTTAGTTAGCGGGGGGTCAGGAGGGGAGCTGTTTTTT.

The rearrangement joins TRBV6-2 or TRBV6-3 to TRBJ2-7; D is possibly TRBD1 or TRBD2 (5 bases each). Germline assignment: CDR1 MNHEY and CDR2 SVGEGT. The V and J ends lost 8 bases and 2 bases respectively, with 13 bases between them. CDR3 length equals 13 residues. The CDR3 nucleotides are TGTGCCAGCCGGGGACGCATCACCTACGAGCAGTACTTC. It is translated as CASRGRITYEQYF.

This clonotype was seen repeatedly, ten times or more. This chain joins TRBV7-3 and TRBJ2-3, with D unclear. The V end lost 2 bases, the J end lost 2 bases, and 8 bases lay between the germline ends. The CDR3 extends over 14 amino acids. Per the germline V gene, CDR1 is SGHTA and CDR2 is FQGTGA. The CDR3, as DNA: TGTGCCAGCAGCTTAGGCCAGAACACAGATACGCAGTATTTT. Translated, it gives CASSLGQNTDTQYF.

The V and J genes are TRBV7-9 and TRBJ2-7; the D gene is possibly TRBD2 (5 bases). The CDR3 is 18 residues long. The germline V and J ends were trimmed by 5 bases and 1 base, with 24 bases remaining between them. CDR1 and CDR2 (germline): SEHNR, FQNEAQ (reference sequence). The CDR3 is CASSEKYGLSVGSYEQYF. CDR3 DNA: TGTGCCAGCAGCGAAAAATACGGACTCAGCGTCGGGTCCTACGAGCAGTACTTC.

This clonotype was picked up many times. The chain is built from TRBV28 and TRBJ2-7, with no clear D. Germline assignment: CDR1 MDHEN and CDR2 SYDVKM. This CDR3 has 13 amino acids. V was shortened by 5 bases and J by 4 bases, with 12 bases between the two germline ends. The CDR3 DNA follows: TGTGCCAGCAGTGCTGTGCAGAGGTACGAGCAGTACTTC. Protein product: CASSAVQRYEQYF.

This clonotype was counted many times. V gene TRBV6-1 combines with J gene TRBJ2-7, with 12 bases lining up with TRBD2. Germline-derived CDR1 and CDR2 are MNHNS and SASEGT. The CDR3 sequence is 15 residues long. V shed 6 bases, J shed 2 bases, and the junction held 5 bases outside the gene matches. The CDR3 DNA reads TGTGCCAGCAGCTCGGGACTAGCGGGTACCTACGAGCAGTACTTC. The encoded protein is CASSSGLAGTYEQYF.

This clonotype was seen many times. The rearrangement uses TRBV20-1 and TRBJ2-1; tentatively, D is TRBD2 (6 bases). This CDR3 has 14 amino acids. Trimming took off 3 bases at V and 0 bases at J, with 9 bases between the two ends. Germline values: CDR1 DFQATT, CDR2 SNEGSKA (reference sequence). The CDR3 DNA reads TGCAGTGCTAGCCCGGGGGTCTCCTACAATGAGCAGTTCTTC. Encoded protein: CSASPGVSYNEQFF.

The genes are TRBV28 and TRBJ1-2; D not certain. Germline lookup yields CDR1 MDHEN and CDR2 SYDVKM. This CDR3 is built from 16 residues. V dropped 5 bases and J dropped 1 base, with 17 bases sitting between them. CDR3 amino acids: CASSPPRASGNYGYTF. In nucleotides, the CDR3 is TGTGCCAGCAGTCCTCCTCGGGCCAGTGGTAACTATGGCTACACCTTC.

In this sample, this clonotype turned up many times. The genes are TRBV4-3 and TRBJ1-1; D is unresolved. V was pared by 2 bases and J by 4 bases, with 11 bases between. The germline V gene encodes CDR1 LGHNA and CDR2 YSLEER. The CDR3 contains 14 residues. The CDR3 DNA is TGCGCCAGCAGCCAAACTTCCTCTGGCACTGAAGCTTTCTTT. Translated, it gives CASSQTSSGTEAFF.

This clonotype was counted at least ten times. V and J are TRBV10-3 and TRBJ2-3, with D unclear. V was cut by 3 bases and J by 0 bases, with 1 base left in between. The length of the CDR3 is 12 residues. The germline V gene encodes CDR1 ENHRY and CDR2 SYGVKD. CDR3 loop: CAISDSTDTQYF. For the CDR3, the DNA is TGTGCCATCAGTGACAGCACAGATACGCAGTATTTT.

The sample holds many counts of this clonotype. This rearrangement joins TRBV11-3 to TRBJ2-5, with unresolved D. The CDR3 length is 13 residues. From germline, CDR1 is SGHNT and CDR2 YENEEA. Trimming stripped 4 bases from V and 2 bases from J, with 8 bases between. CDR3 in DNA: TGTGCCAGCAGCTGGAGCCAACAAGAGACCCAGTACTTC. Its protein is CASSWSQQETQYF.

V and J are TRBV11-2 and TRBJ2-1; D is possibly TRBD1 (6 bases). This CDR3 comprises 12 residues. CDR1 and CDR2 from the germline V gene are SGHAT and FQNNGV. The V gene lost 5 bases and the J gene lost 12 bases, with 14 bases spanning the gap. Here the CDR3 reads CASSRWTETQFF. The CDR3 bases are TGTGCCAGCAGCCGATGGACAGAGACGCAGTTCTTC.

This clonotype has ten or more counts. This rearrangement joins TRBV6-5 to TRBJ2-1; weak D call: TRBD1 (5 bases). Trimming removed 5 bases from V and 5 bases from J, with 19 bases in between. Germline CDR1 and CDR2: MNHEY and SVGAGI. The CDR3 covers 16 residues. The CDR3 coding sequence is TGTGCCAGCAGTGGGGCACGAAGACCCCCCCACAATGAGCAGTTCTTC. Translating it yields CASSGARRPPHNEQFF.

This clonotype has more than one count but fewer than ten. One junction end disagrees with the germline gene, perhaps due to a read error. The gene calls are TRBV20-1 and TRBJ1-2; possibly TRBD1 for D (5 bases). Germline-derived CDR1 and CDR2 are DFQATT and SNEGSKA (reference sequence). The CDR3 totals 14 residues. The CDR3 bases are TGCGGTGCTAGAGTCGCAGGGACTAACTATGGCTACACCTTC. Amino acid sequence: CGARVAGTNYGYTF.

This clonotype was observed many times. The chain is built from TRBV15 and TRBJ1-1; D unresolved. Trimming took 0 bases from V and 6 from J, leaving 11 bases between them. Germline lookup yields CDR1 LNHNV and CDR2 YYDKDF (reference sequence). The CDR3 has 14 residues. CDR3: CATSRDRQEAEAFF. The CDR3 region has the DNA TGTGCCACCAGCAGAGATAGGCAGGAAGCTGAAGCTTTCTTT.

This clonotype was observed many times. The V and J genes are TRBV6-2 or TRBV6-3 and TRBJ1-1; D might be TRBD1 (5 bases). Germline CDR1 reads MNHEY; CDR2 reads SVGEGT. This CDR3 has 13 amino acids. Trimming shortened V by 2 bases and J by 1 base, and 5 bases separated the two germline ends. The CDR3 bases are TGTGCCAGCAGTTACGACAGGAACACTGAAGCTTTCTTT. Residues: CASSYDRNTEAFF.

This clonotype was recorded a few times. A much bigger clone sits one base away, suggesting this may be a read error. The V gene is TRBV7-8, the J gene TRBJ2-1; TRBD2 matches 8 bases. In germline, CDR1 is SGHVS, CDR2 FQNEAQ. The CDR3 sequence is 15 residues long. J was trimmed by 12 bases and V by 4 bases; bases with no gene match: 14. DNA for the CDR3: TGTGCCAGCAGCTATAGCGGGATATCGATCGATGGGCAGTTCTTC. The encoded protein is CASSYSGISIDGQFF. The full variable domain, in which reference TRBV7-8 and TRBJ2-1 provide the parts outside the CDR3, is GAGVSQSPRYKVAKRGQDVALRCDPISGHVSLFWYQQALGQGPEFLTYFQNEAQLDKSGLPSDRFFAERPEGSVSTLKIQRTQQEDSAVYLCASSYSGISIDGQFFGPGTRLTVL.

In nucleotides, the CDR3 is TGCAGCGTTGCACGGGACAGGTACACTGAAGCTTTCTTT. Translated, it gives CSVARDRYTEAFF. The V call is TRBV29-1, the J call TRBJ1-1; 8 nucleotides align to TRBD1. V lost 4 bases, J lost 3 bases, and 4 bases stayed unmatched. Looked up from germline, CDR1 is SQVTM and CDR2 is ANQGSEA. The CDR3 is 13 residues long. Supplemented by reference TRBV29-1 and TRBJ1-1, the full variable domain reads SAVISQKPSRDICQRGTSLTIQCQVDSQVTMMFWYRQQPGQSLTLIATANQGSEATYESGFVIDKFPISRPNLTFSTLTVSNMSPEDSSIYLCSVARDRYTEAFFGQGTRLTVV.

A few counts support this clonotype. A read error is the likely source, as a far larger clone sits one nucleotide away. J is TRBJ1-5 and V is TRBV6-1; no definite D call. The germline V gene has CDR1 MNHNS and CDR2 SASEGT. Between the trimmed V and J ends, which lost 6 bases and 5 bases, there was a span of 14 bases. This CDR3 is 14 amino acids long. CDR3 nucleotide sequence: TGTGCCAGCAGACCCCCTGGACGGTATCAGCCCCAGCATTTT. This gives the protein CASRPPGRYQPQHF.

As regards this clonotype: A read error may explain this, as a much larger clone is one base away. This chain joins TRBV20-1 and TRBJ2-3, with D uncertain. CDR3 size: 13 residues. Germline V gene data show CDR1 as DFQATT and CDR2 as SNEGSKA (reference sequence). Trimming cost V 3 bases and J 2 bases, with 9 bases left between them. Here the CDR3 DNA reads TGCAGTGCTAGCGAGGCCCCCACAGATACGCAGTATTTT. This encodes CSASEAPTDTQYF.

This clonotype appeared many times. The rearrangement uses TRBV4-1 and TRBJ1-2; D not certain. The ends were cut back, 1 base at V and 4 bases at J, with 16 bases in the middle. Germline assignment: CDR1 MGHRA and CDR2 YSYEKL. The CDR3 contains 16 residues. CDR3 region: CASSQGRPTSGYGYTF. In DNA form, the CDR3 reads TGCGCCAGCAGCCAAGGGAGGCCAACCTCCGGCTATGGCTACACCTTC.

The sample holds one count of this clonotype. A far larger clone is a single base away, which makes a read error likely. This sequence joins TRBV6-6 and TRBJ2-1, with D uncertain. The CDR3 loop spans 11 amino acids. V was clipped by 2 bases and J by 9 bases, with 5 bases between them. The V gene's germline CDR1 is MNHNY and CDR2 SVGAGI (reference sequence). The CDR3 sequence: CASSYLSEQFF. In DNA form, the CDR3 reads TGTGCCAGCAGTTACCTTAGTGAGCAGTTCTTC.